Below are 5 T cell receptor beta chains sequenced from a single sample in a study of Ad26.COV2.S vaccination and SARS-CoV-2 variants (dated by TCRdb to 2020 to 2022). The meaning of the sample's treatment or condition label: about 20 received Ad26.COV2.S at low or high dose, single or two shots; several received placebo; per-sample allocation not given. Repertoires of vaccine and placebo recipients were sequenced from samples collected on day 63 after the first injection. To prepare the library, the immunoSEQ multiplex PCR assay was applied. Imported from immuneACCESS, the table was reduced by TCRdb to in-frame sequences with V and J called. These copies leave out some clones; in studies compared against another copy, an unresolved V gene accounts for under half, and the cause of the remainder is not known. The sample table contains approximately 410,000 clones; only one count was recorded for approximately 90% of them. The top ten constitute about 3.5% of the sample.

The sample was peripheral blood, taken in a trial of Ad26.COV2.S vaccine versus placebo. The receptors come from a person aged 18 to 65 who received the Ad26.COV2.S COVID-19 vaccine or a placebo.

The chain uses TRBV27 and TRBJ2-2; 8 bases fit TRBD1. Germline V gives CDR1 MNHEY, CDR2 SMNVEV (reference sequence). After removal of 9 bases from V and 4 bases from J, the junction contained 19 bases not matched to a gene. The CDR3 covers 18 residues. The CDR3 region has the DNA TGTGCCAGACGGGGCCACGCAGACACAGGGGGGAGCACCGGGGAGCTGTTTTTT. Its translation: CARRGHADTGGSTGELFF.

J is TRBJ1-1 and V is TRBV12-3 or TRBV12-4; D is unclear. The CDR3 spans 13 residues. V was trimmed by 6 bases and J by 0 bases, leaving 8 bases between them. The chain's CDR3 is CASSPIMNTEAFF. CDR3 DNA: TGTGCCAGCAGCCCTATTATGAACACTGAAGCTTTCTTT.

This rearrangement joins TRBV15 to TRBJ2-4; TRBD2 aligns across 7 bases. The CDR3 length is 15 residues. From germline, CDR1 is LNHNV and CDR2 YYDKDF (reference sequence). Germline trimming cut 2 bases from V and 4 bases from J; bases unmatched to any gene: 5. This CDR3 reads CATSRLAEGKNIQYF. The CDR3 DNA reads as TGTGCCACCAGCAGACTAGCGGAGGGGAAAAACATTCAGTACTTC.

This clone was counted a single time. The chain has TRBV18 and TRBJ1-3, with a tentative D call TRBD1 (5 bases). Per germline, CDR1 KGHSH and CDR2 LQKENI. Trimming took 3 bases from V and 0 from J, leaving 18 bases between them. The CDR3 extends over 18 amino acids. The CDR3 DNA sequence: TGTGCCAGCTCACCGATCAGGGAGGTTCCTTTCTCTGGAAACACCATATATTTT. It translates to CASSPIREVPFSGNTIYF.

CDR3 in amino acids: CASSVDSSGQYNEQFF. DNA for the CDR3: TGTGCCAGCAGCGTAGATTCCAGCGGGCAGTACAATGAGCAGTTCTTC. The V gene is TRBV9, the J gene TRBJ2-1, with D perhaps matching TRBD2 (6 bases). The V and J ends lost 0 bases and 4 bases respectively, with 14 bases between them. This CDR3 has 16 residues. The germline CDR1 and CDR2 sequences are SGDLS and YYNGEE.